This T cell receptor beta chain was captured by sequencing in a study of blood T cells in healthy people across ages. Study-level information: About one barcoded beta molecule per two T cells was the capture yield of template switching. Findings and caveats of the study: Roughly linearly, TCR beta diversity per million T cells fell as age increased.

To note about this clonotype: As yet, its antigen is unknown.

The CDR3 totals 14 residues. Per the germline V gene, CDR1 is MNHEY and CDR2 is SMNVEV (reference sequence). Trimming took off 5 bases at V and 1 base at J, with 11 bases between the two ends. The authors ran a second PCR of about 7 to 11 cycles using a sample-barcoded 5' primer and a J-beta primer mix. Carrying 12 random nucleotides, a template-switch adaptor labeled each individual cDNA molecule. Each sample provided no less than 2.5 million CDR3-containing paired-end reads. TCRdb used MiXCR to reprocess the 5' RACE reads, holding one entry per CDR3 protein. The sample shows over 1.5 million distinct CDR3 sequences, around half of them seen only once.

The sequencing sample was made of blood. The origin of this receptor is a woman aged 40 to 50 in good health. V and J are TRBV27 and TRBJ1-2; D is possibly TRBD1 (6 bases). The CDR3 loop reads CASSLQGDNYGYTF. CDR3 sequence (DNA): TGTGCCAGCAGTCTACAGGGAGATAACTATGGCTACACCTTC.